This T cell receptor beta chain stems from a study of T cell repertoires in cytomegalovirus infection. This clonotype has a count of ten or more. Its antigen is undetermined. Germline CDR1 reads SEHNR; CDR2 reads FQNEAQ (reference sequence). Germline trimming cut 2 bases from V and 10 bases from J; bases unmatched to any gene: 2. CDR3 length: 13 residues. Whole-study findings and limits: CMV carriers having the relevant HLA were flagged by cumulative public TCR beta family frequency.

TCRdb itself ran the reads through MiXCR, one entry per CDR3 protein. The sample consists of roughly 340,000 distinct CDR3 sequences, roughly 29% of them appearing once. The receptor comes from a human donor in good health (CMV status not recorded). Some clones in this sample may be carry-over from other donors' samples. The chain has TRBV7-9 and TRBJ2-1, with 10 bases aligning to TRBD2. Material: cultured PBMCs, obtained from culture after CMV antigen stimulation. CDR3 in amino acids: CASSLILAGEQFF. DNA for the CDR3: TGTGCCAGCAGCTTAATACTAGCGGGGGAGCAGTTCTTC.